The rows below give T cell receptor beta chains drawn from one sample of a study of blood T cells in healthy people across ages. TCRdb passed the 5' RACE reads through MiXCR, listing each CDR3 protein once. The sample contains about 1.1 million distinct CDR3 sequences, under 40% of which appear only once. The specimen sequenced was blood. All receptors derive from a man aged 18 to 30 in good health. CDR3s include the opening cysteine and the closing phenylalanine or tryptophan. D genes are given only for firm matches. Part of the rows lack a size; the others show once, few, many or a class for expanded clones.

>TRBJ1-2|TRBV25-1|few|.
CASSDPGTAYGYTF
TGTGCCAGCAGTGATCCCGGGACGGCCTATGGCTACACCTTC
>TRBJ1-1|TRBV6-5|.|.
CASRLPDTEAFF
TGTGCCAGCAGACTTCCCGACACTGAAGCTTTCTTT
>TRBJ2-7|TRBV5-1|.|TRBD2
CASSFFRTSGGSYNEQYF
TGCGCCAGCAGCTTTTTTCGGACTAGCGGGGGGAGCTACAATGAGCAGTACTTC
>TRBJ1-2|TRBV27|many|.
CASSPNPRYYGYTF
TGTGCCAGCAGTCCCAACCCCAGATACTATGGCTACACCTTC
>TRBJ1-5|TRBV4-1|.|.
CASSQEYVDSNQPQHF
TGCGCCAGCAGCCAAGAATACGTAGATAGCAATCAGCCCCAGCATTTT
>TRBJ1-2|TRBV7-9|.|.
CASSFEAVNGYTF
TGTGCCAGCAGCTTTGAGGCAGTCAATGGCTACACCTTC
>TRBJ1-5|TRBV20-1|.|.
CSASKTGSNQPQHF
TGCAGTGCTAGCAAGACAGGCTCCAATCAGCCCCAGCATTTT
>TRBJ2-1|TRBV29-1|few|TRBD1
CSVGTGFNEQFF
TGCAGCGTTGGGACAGGATTCAATGAGCAGTTCTTC
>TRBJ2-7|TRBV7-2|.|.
CASSLKAQPDTYEQNF
TGTGCCAGCAGCTTAAAGGCCCAGCCCGATACCTACGAGCAGAACTTC
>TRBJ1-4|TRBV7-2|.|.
CASSYSPNINEKLFF
TGTGCCAGCAGCTATTCTCCAAATATAAATGAAAAACTGTTTTTT
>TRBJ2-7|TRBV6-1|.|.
CASGGRYNEQYF
TGTGCCAGTGGGGGGCGATACAATGAGCAGTACTTC
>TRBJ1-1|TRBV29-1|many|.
CSVPGSGNTEAFF
TGCAGCGTTCCGGGTTCGGGGAACACTGAAGCTTTCTTT
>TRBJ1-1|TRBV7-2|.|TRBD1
CASSLGRTGWGRTEAFF
TGTGCCAGCAGCTTAGGCCGGACAGGATGGGGTAGGACTGAAGCTTTCTTT
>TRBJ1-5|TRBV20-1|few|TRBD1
CSAPLSQGASNQPQHF
TGCAGTGCCCCCTTATCCCAGGGGGCAAGCAATCAGCCCCAGCATTTT
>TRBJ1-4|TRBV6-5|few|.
CASTDGGRFTNEKLFF
TGTGCCAGCACCGACGGGGGGAGGTTTACTAATGAAAAACTGTTTTTT
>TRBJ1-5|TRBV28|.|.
CASIGEVRVNDQPQHF
TGTGCCAGCATAGGAGAGGTGCGGGTTAACGATCAGCCCCAGCATTTT
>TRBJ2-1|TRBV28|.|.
CASSFIDEQFF
TGTGCCAGCAGTTTTATCGATGAGCAGTTCTTC
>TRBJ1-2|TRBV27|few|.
CASSTSSGTQKYGYTF
TGTGCCAGCAGTACATCATCCGGGACCCAAAAGTACGGCTACACCTTC
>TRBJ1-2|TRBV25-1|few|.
CASSRSNNYGYTF
TGTGCCAGCAGTCGCAGTAACAACTATGGCTACACCTTC
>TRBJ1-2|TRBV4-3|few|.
CASSQGNAGTNYGYTF
TGCGCCAGCAGCCAGGGTAATGCAGGGACTAACTATGGCTACACCTTC
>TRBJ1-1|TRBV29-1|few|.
CSVEVGGQNTEAFF
TGCAGCGTTGAAGTCGGGGGACAGAACACTGAAGCTTTCTTT
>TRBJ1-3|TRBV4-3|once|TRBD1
CASSQDYRGSGNTIYF
TGCGCCAGCAGCCAAGACTACAGGGGATCTGGAAACACCATATATTTT
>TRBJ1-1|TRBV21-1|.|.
CASSSDTGPRGTEAFF
TGTGCCAGCAGCAGCGATACAGGACCCCGGGGCACTGAAGCTTTCTTT
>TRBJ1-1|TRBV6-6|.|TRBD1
CASSEDRLTEAFF
TGTGCCAGCAGTGAGGACAGGCTCACTGAAGCTTTCTTT
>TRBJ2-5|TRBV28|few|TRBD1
CASIDRAEETQYF
TGTGCCAGCATCGACAGGGCTGAAGAGACCCAGTACTTC
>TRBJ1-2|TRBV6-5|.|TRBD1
CASSSGTVENYGYTF
TGTGCCAGCAGTTCCGGGACAGTAGAAAACTATGGCTACACCTTC
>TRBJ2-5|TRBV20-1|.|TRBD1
CSASLVRGQETQYF
TGCAGTGCTAGTTTGGTCAGGGGGCAAGAGACCCAGTACTTC
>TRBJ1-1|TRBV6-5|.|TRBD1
CASTKHRTGGNTEAFF
TGTGCCAGCACCAAGCATAGGACAGGGGGTAACACTGAAGCTTTCTTT
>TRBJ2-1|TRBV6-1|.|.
CATLQVNEQFF
TGTGCCACCCTCCAAGTCAATGAGCAGTTCTTC
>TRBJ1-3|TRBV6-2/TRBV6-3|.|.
CASSSTEHTIYF
TGTGCCAGCAGTTCGACAGAGCACACCATATATTTT
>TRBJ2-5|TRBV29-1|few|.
CSLAGRQDQETQYF
TGCAGCCTGGCAGGGCGACAGGACCAAGAGACCCAGTACTTC
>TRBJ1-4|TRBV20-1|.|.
CSAPSPPQKLFF
TGCAGTGCCCCGTCCCCACCCCAAAAACTGTTTTTT
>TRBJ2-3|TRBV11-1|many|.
CASSLDRWGDTQYF
TGTGCCAGCAGCTTGGATAGGTGGGGGGATACGCAGTATTTT
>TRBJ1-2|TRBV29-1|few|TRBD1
CSAVFGDRESYTF
TGCAGCGCCGTCTTTGGGGACAGAGAATCTTACACCTTC
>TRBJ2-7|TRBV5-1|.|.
CASSWGPEQYF
TGCGCCAGCAGCTGGGGGCCCGAGCAGTACTTC
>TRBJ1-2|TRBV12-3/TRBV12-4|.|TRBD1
CASSRSHYRGGYTF
TGTGCCAGCAGTCGATCCCATTACAGGGGCGGCTACACCTTC
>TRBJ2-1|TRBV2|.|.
CASSTRRQGLGNEQFF
TGTGCCAGCAGTACCAGGAGGCAGGGTCTGGGGAATGAGCAGTTCTTC